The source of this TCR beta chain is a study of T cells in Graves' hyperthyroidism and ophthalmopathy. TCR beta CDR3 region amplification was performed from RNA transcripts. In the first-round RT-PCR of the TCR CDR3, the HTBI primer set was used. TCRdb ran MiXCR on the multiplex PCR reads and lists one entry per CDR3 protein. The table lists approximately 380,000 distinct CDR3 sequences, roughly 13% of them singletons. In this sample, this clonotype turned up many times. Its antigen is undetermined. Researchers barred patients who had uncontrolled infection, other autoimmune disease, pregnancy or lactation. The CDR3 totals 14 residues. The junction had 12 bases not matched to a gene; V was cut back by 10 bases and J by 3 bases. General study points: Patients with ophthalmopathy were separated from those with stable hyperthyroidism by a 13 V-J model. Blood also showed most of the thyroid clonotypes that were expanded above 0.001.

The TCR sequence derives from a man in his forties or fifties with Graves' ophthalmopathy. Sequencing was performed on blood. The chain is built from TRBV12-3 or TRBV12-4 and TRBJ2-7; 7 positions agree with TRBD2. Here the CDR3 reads CATRRASGNYEQYF. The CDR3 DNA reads TGTGCCACCCGACGGGCTAGCGGCAACTACGAGCAGTACTTC.